What follows is one T cell receptor (beta chain) and its context. As yet, its antigen is unknown. This entry belongs to a study of T cell responses to AZD1222 COVID-19 vaccine. Overall study: Researchers grouped second doses given at about 4 or about 12 weeks into one pool. Study outcomes and limitations: Just a handful of AZD1222 recipients tested seropositive at baseline. None of the repertoires were sampled until the peak T cell response had passed.

The CDR3 sequence is 11 residues long. The V gene's germline CDR1 is SNHLY and CDR2 FYNNEI. Trimming removed 6 bases from V and 5 bases from J; junction bases left unmatched: 0. The method was immunoSEQ multiplex PCR; TCRdb's version includes in-frame clones alone and lacks a portion of them. The data hold 100,000 to 150,000 clones, with about 88% observed a single time. V is TRBV2 and J is TRBJ2-5, with 7 bases identical to TRBD2. Sequences were derived from peripheral blood, sampled on day 0 of AZD1222 vaccination. The TCR was taken from an adult in good health. The CDR3 sequence: CASSGGETQYF. Here the CDR3 DNA reads TGTGCCAGCAGCGGGGGGGAGACCCAGTACTTC.